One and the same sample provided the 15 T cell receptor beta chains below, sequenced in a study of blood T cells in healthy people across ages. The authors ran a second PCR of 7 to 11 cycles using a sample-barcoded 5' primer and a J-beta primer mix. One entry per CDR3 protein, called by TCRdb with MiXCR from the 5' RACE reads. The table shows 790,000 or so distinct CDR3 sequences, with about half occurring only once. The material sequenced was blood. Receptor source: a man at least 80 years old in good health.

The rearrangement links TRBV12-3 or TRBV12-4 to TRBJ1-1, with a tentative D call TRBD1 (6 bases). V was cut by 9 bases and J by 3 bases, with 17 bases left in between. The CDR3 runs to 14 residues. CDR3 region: CASSDGGRYTEAFF. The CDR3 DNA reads TGTGCCAGTAGTGACGGGGGGCGTTACACTGAAGCTTTCTTT.

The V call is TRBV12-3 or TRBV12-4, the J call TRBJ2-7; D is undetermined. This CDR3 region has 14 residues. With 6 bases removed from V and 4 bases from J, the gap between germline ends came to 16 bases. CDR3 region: CASSPMIQRYEQYF. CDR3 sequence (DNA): TGTGCCAGCAGCCCCATGATCCAGAGGTACGAGCAGTACTTC.

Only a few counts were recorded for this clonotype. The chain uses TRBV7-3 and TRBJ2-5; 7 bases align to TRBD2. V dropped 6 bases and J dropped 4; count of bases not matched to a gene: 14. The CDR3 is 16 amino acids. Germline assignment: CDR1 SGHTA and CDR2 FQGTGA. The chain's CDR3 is CASRSPFAGVRETQYF. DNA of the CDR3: TGTGCCAGCAGGTCCCCCTTTGCGGGAGTCCGAGAGACCCAGTACTTC.

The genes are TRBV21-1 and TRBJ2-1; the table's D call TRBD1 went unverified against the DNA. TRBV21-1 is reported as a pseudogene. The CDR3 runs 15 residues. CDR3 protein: CASSKPGELDNEQFF. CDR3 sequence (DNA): TGTGCCAGCAGCAAACCAGGGGAGTTGGACAATGAGCAGTTCTTC.

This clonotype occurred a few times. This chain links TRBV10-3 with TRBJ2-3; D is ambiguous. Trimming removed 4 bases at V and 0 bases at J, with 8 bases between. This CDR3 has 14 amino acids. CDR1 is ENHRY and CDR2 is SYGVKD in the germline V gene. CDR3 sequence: CAISARASTDTQYF. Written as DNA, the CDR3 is TGTGCCATCAGTGCTCGCGCGAGCACAGATACGCAGTATTTT.

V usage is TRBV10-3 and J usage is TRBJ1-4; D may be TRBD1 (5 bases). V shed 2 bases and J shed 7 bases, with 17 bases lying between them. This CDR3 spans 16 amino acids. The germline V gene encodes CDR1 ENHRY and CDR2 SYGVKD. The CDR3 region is CAISEGQGSYGEKLFF. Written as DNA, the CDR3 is TGTGCCATCAGTGAGGGCCAGGGATCCTACGGTGAAAAACTGTTTTTT.

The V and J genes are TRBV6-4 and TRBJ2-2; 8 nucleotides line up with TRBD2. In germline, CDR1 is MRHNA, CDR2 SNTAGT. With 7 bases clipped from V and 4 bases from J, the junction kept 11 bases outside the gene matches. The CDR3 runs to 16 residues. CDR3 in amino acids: CASTPTSAGATGELFF. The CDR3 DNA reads TGTGCCAGCACTCCGACTAGCGCCGGGGCCACCGGGGAGCTGTTTTTT.

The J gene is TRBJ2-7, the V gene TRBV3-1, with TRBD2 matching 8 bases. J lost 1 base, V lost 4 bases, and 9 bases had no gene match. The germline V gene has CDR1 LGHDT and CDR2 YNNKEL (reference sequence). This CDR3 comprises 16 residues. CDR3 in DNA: TGTGCCAGCAGCCGATTCCTACGGGGGGGTTCCTACGAGCAGTACTTC. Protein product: CASSRFLRGGSYEQYF.

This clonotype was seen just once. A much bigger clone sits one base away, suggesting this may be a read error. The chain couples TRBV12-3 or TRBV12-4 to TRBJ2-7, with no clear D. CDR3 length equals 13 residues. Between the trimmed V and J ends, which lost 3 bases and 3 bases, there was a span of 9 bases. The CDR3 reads CASSFTDLYEQYF. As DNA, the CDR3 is TGTGCCAGCAGTTTCACGGACCTCTACGAGCAGTACTTC.

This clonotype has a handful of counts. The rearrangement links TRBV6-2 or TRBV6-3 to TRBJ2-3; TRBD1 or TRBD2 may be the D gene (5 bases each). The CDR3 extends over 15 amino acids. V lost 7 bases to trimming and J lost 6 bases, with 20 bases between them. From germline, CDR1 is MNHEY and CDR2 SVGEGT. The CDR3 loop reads CASTHTNGAGDTQYF. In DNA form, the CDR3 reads TGTGCCAGCACCCACACTAACGGGGCTGGCGATACGCAGTATTTT.

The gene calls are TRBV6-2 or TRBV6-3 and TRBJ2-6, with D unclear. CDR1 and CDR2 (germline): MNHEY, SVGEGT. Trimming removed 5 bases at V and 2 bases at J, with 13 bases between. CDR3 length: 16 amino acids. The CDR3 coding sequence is TGTGCCAGCAGTCGACCTCTAGGAACTGGGGCCAACGTCCTGACTTTC. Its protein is CASSRPLGTGANVLTF.

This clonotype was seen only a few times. The CDR3 spells CASIHRDSYNEQFF. CDR3 nucleotides: TGTGCCAGCATCCACAGGGACTCCTACAATGAGCAGTTCTTC. The chain couples TRBV12-3 or TRBV12-4 to TRBJ2-1; weak D call: TRBD1 (6 bases). With 7 bases removed from V and 0 bases from J, the gap between germline ends came to 10 bases. This CDR3 contains 14 residues.

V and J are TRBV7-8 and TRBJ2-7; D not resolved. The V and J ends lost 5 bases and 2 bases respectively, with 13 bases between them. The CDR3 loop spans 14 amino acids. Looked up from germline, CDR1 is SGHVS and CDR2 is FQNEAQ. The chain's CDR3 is CASSPGDGPYEQYF. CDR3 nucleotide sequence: TGTGCCAGCAGCCCAGGAGACGGGCCCTACGAGCAGTACTTC.

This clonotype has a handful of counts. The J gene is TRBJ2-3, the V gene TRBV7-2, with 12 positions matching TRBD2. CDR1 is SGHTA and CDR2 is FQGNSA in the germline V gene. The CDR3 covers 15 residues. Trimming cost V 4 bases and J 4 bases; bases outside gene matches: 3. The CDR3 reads CASSSGLAGSDTQYF. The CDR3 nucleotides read TGTGCCAGCAGCTCCGGACTAGCGGGATCAGATACGCAGTATTTT.

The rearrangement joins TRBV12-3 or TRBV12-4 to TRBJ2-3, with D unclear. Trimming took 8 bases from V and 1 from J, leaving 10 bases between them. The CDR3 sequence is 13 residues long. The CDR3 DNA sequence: TGTGCCAGCCTTTTAATGGGCACAGATACGCAGTATTTT. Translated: CASLLMGTDTQYF.